One and the same sample provided the 27 T cell receptor beta chains below, sequenced in a study of regulatory T cells in long-lasting Graves disease. Time point given: newly diagnosed GD, antithyroid drugs for less than 3 months. PBMC RNA served as the TCR library source. To make TCR beta libraries, researchers used iRepertoire HTBI primers and Arm-PCR of CDR3 regions. MiXCR, applied by TCRdb to the multiplex PCR reads, yields one record per CDR3 protein. The table has hundreds of thousands of distinct CDR3 sequences, around 15% seen once. These sequences were also reported in another study, on T cells in Graves' hyperthyroidism and ophthalmopathy.

The sample was peripheral blood mononuclear cells (PBMCs), taken at new diagnosis, from a patient treated with antithyroid drugs. The receptors come from a woman aged 40 to 65 with Graves disease.

This clonotype was counted at least ten times. This chain uses TRBV20-1 with TRBJ2-5; maybe TRBD2 (7 bases). In germline, CDR1 is DFQATT, CDR2 SNEGSKA (reference sequence). The CDR3 is made up of 14 amino acids. Between the trimmed V and J ends, which lost 1 base and 5 bases, there was a span of 14 bases. Written as DNA, the CDR3 is TGCAGTGCTAGAGTCTCGGGGGGCGGCGAGACCCAGTACTTC. It specifies CSARVSGGGETQYF.

Concerning this clonotype itself: Its ends do not fully match the called genes, so a read error is possible. The genes are TRBV7-9 and TRBJ2-7; 9 bases align to TRBD2. This CDR3 has 13 amino acids. The germline CDR1 and CDR2 sequences are SEHNR and FQNEAQ (reference sequence). The CDR3 DNA follows: TGTGCCAGCCGCGGGGGGGGTTCCTACGGGCAGTACTTC. Encoded protein: CASRGGGSYGQYF.

The chain uses TRBV5-1 and TRBJ2-2, with 7 nucleotides matching TRBD2. This CDR3 has 15 amino acids. The germline CDR1 and CDR2 sequences are SGHRS and YFSETQ. Trimming cost V 7 bases and J 7 bases; bases outside gene matches: 13. The CDR3 DNA reads TGCGCCAGCTTAAGGGACTACCGTCCGGGCGGGGAGCTGTTTTTT. As protein: CASLRDYRPGGELFF.

This clonotype was recorded a few times. J is TRBJ2-3 and V is TRBV20-1; D is perhaps TRBD2 (6 bases). The CDR3 consists of 14 residues. Trimming pared 6 bases from V and 3 bases from J, leaving 16 bases between. The germline gives CDR1 DFQATT, CDR2 SNEGSKA (reference sequence). The CDR3 DNA reads as TGCAGTGCCCCCGAAACTAGCCCAACAGATACGCAGTATTTT. This sequence encodes CSAPETSPTDTQYF.

This clonotype has ten or more counts. This chain joins TRBV29-1 and TRBJ1-5; 9 bases match TRBD1. The CDR3 is made up of 14 amino acids. The V gene's germline CDR1 is SQVTM and CDR2 ANQGSEA. With 7 bases clipped from V and 1 base from J, the junction kept 5 bases outside the gene matches. The CDR3 sequence is CSGAGQGSNQPQHF. The DNA of the CDR3 is TGCAGCGGTGCGGGACAGGGAAGCAATCAGCCCCAGCATTTT.

V is TRBV18 and J is TRBJ1-3, with no clear D. Germline V CDR1 and CDR2: KGHSH, LQKENI. V was clipped by 3 bases and J by 2 bases, with 5 bases between them. The CDR3 length is 13 residues. The CDR3 here is CASSPFAGNTIYF. As DNA, the CDR3 is TGTGCCAGCTCACCTTTCGCTGGAAACACCATATATTTT.

This clonotype showed up many times. The chain carries TRBV28 and TRBJ1-2; a weak D match, TRBD1 (5 bases). The CDR3 length is 17 residues. CDR1 MDHEN and CDR2 SYDVKM come from the germline V gene. V lost 8 bases to trimming and J lost 4 bases, with 26 bases between them. DNA for the CDR3: TGTGCCAGCGCAAATCCACGGGGTTCCTCAGGGAGCTATGGCTACACCTTC. Protein: CASANPRGSSGSYGYTF.

This clonotype was detected a few times. The V and J genes are TRBV12-3 or TRBV12-4 and TRBJ2-7; D possibly corresponds to TRBD1 (6 bases). CDR3 length equals 11 residues. The V end was cut by 6 bases, the J end by 7 bases, with 10 bases between. CDR3: CASRDRGEQYF. CDR3 nucleotide sequence: TGTGCCAGCAGGGACAGAGGGGAGCAGTACTTC.

The rearrangement links TRBV27 to TRBJ2-3, with TRBD2 matching 8 bases. Germline V gene lookup returns CDR1 MNHEY and CDR2 SMNVEV (reference sequence). The length of the CDR3 is 16 residues. J lost 2 bases, V lost 5 bases, and 9 bases had no gene match. Written as DNA, the CDR3 is TGTGCCAGCAGTCCTTTAGCGGGGCCTTACACAGATACGCAGTATTTT. It codes for CASSPLAGPYTDTQYF.

In its sample, this clonotype was seen many times. The chain uses TRBV12-3 or TRBV12-4 and TRBJ2-4, with D tentatively TRBD1 (5 bases). The CDR3 totals 13 residues. V gave up 5 bases and J gave up 7 bases, with 12 bases separating them. Here the CDR3 DNA reads TGTGCCAGCAGTAGGGGCCTCAATAACATTCAGTACTTC. Translated: CASSRGLNNIQYF.

This clonotype has a handful of counts. In DNA, the CDR3 is TGTGCCAGCAGACTCGGAGGGATCCACCACTTT. Residues: CASRLGGIHHF. The chain couples TRBV28 to TRBJ1-6; D uncertain. Germline CDR1 and CDR2: MDHEN and SYDVKM. The length of the CDR3 is 11 residues. The V and J ends lost 6 bases and 18 bases respectively, with 15 bases between them.

V gene TRBV5-1 combines with J gene TRBJ2-5, with D tentatively TRBD1 (6 bases). The V gene's germline CDR1 is SGHRS and CDR2 YFSETQ. The CDR3 has 15 residues. V shed 1 base and J shed 2 bases, with 12 bases lying between them. The DNA of the CDR3 is TGCGCCAGCAGCTTGAGGGCGACAGGACAAGAGACCCAGTACTTC. Its translation: CASSLRATGQETQYF.

The table lists this clonotype with many counts. This chain links TRBV6-5 with TRBJ1-5; D is uncertain. The CDR3 is 13 residues long. Trimming shortened V by 0 bases and J by 7 bases, and 7 bases separated the two germline ends. CDR1 and CDR2 (germline): MNHEY, SVGAGI. CDR3 bases: TGTGCCAGCAGTTACTCGTACGGACAGCCCCAGCATTTT. The encoded protein is CASSYSYGQPQHF.

This clonotype was seen a few times. The chain has TRBV29-1 and TRBJ1-2; D not certain. This CDR3 region has 17 residues. V was pared by 0 bases and J by 4 bases, with 21 bases between. CDR1 is SQVTM and CDR2 is ANQGSEA in the germline V gene. CDR3 protein: CSVEDLKGTVRSYGYTF. The CDR3 bases are TGCAGCGTTGAAGACCTCAAGGGAACAGTAAGATCCTATGGCTACACCTTC.

This chain uses TRBV14 with TRBJ2-5; 10 nucleotides line up with TRBD1. With V trimmed by 4 bases and J by 1 base, 6 bases remained unmatched. From germline, CDR1 is SGHDN and CDR2 FVKESK. CDR3 length: 16 residues. The CDR3 sequence is CASSPPGQGLQETQYF. For the CDR3, the DNA is TGTGCCAGCAGCCCCCCGGGACAGGGGCTCCAAGAGACCCAGTACTTC.

The chain carries TRBV20-1 and TRBJ2-2; D is tentatively TRBD1 or TRBD2 (5 bases each). The CDR3 is made up of 16 amino acids. CDR1 and CDR2 (germline): DFQATT, SNEGSKA (reference sequence). Trimming removed 0 bases from V and 5 bases from J, with 16 bases in between. Here the CDR3 DNA reads TGCAGTGCTAGAGAGGGCCGTAGGGGAGAGACCGGGGAGCTGTTTTTT. Amino acid sequence: CSAREGRRGETGELFF.

This chain uses TRBV5-1 with TRBJ2-1; 8 bases map to TRBD2. The germline CDR1 and CDR2 sequences are SGHRS and YFSETQ. This CDR3 is built from 14 residues. V lost 0 bases to trimming and J lost 9 bases; unmatched junction nucleotides: 5. In DNA form, the CDR3 reads TGCGCCAGCAGCTTGGGGGGACTAGTTGGTGAGCAGTTCTTC. It is translated as CASSLGGLVGEQFF.

The chain employs TRBV6-1 and TRBJ2-7, with 9 bases fitting TRBD1. CDR3 length: 13 residues. The germline V gene encodes CDR1 MNHNS and CDR2 SASEGT. Trimming removed 4 bases from V and 6 bases from J; junction bases left unmatched: 4. The CDR3, as DNA: TGTGCCAGCAGTGGGACAGGGGTCGTCGAGCAGTACTTC. It is translated as CASSGTGVVEQYF.

This clonotype has more than one count but fewer than ten. The chain uses TRBV2 and TRBJ2-5; D possibly matches TRBD1 or TRBD2 (5 bases each). Germline assignment: CDR1 SNHLY and CDR2 FYNNEI. CDR3 length: 14 residues. V was pared by 3 bases and J by 0 bases, with 8 bases between. The CDR3 nucleotides read TGTGCCAGCAGTGACCCGGGACACCAAGAGACCCAGTACTTC. It codes for CASSDPGHQETQYF.

There are many counts of this clonotype. The chain combines TRBV11-3 with TRBJ2-3; D tentatively reads TRBD1 or TRBD2 (5 bases each). Germline CDR1 SGHNT, CDR2 YENEEA. The CDR3 has 16 amino acids. V was shortened by 4 bases and J by 0 bases, with 14 bases between the two germline ends. CDR3 nucleotide sequence: TGTGCCAGCAGCTCCGGGGACGCGGCGAGCACAGATACGCAGTATTTT. This translates into CASSSGDAASTDTQYF.

J is TRBJ2-7 and V is TRBV4-1, with D tentatively TRBD1 or TRBD2 (5 bases each). Germline V CDR1 and CDR2: MGHRA, YSYEKL. The CDR3 is 15 residues long. With 2 bases removed from V and 1 base from J, the gap between germline ends came to 12 bases. This CDR3 reads CASSQTPGPSYEQYF. The CDR3 bases are TGCGCCAGCAGCCAAACTCCGGGACCATCCTACGAGCAGTACTTC.

This clonotype was seen a few times. The genes are TRBV5-5 and TRBJ2-5; possible D gene TRBD1, 5 bases. CDR1 SGHKS and CDR2 YYEKEE come from the germline V gene (reference sequence). CDR3 length: 15 amino acids. Trimming removed 0 bases from V and 0 bases from J, with 9 bases in between. CDR3 DNA sequence: TGTGCCAGCAGCTTGGGGGGCATGTACCAAGAGACCCAGTACTTC. As protein: CASSLGGMYQETQYF.

This clonotype showed up many times. The chain has TRBV7-2 and TRBJ2-5, with D perhaps TRBD2 (6 bases). This CDR3 has 14 amino acids. Germline V gene sequence: CDR1 SGHTA, CDR2 FQGNSA. The V end lost 5 bases, the J end lost 5 bases, and 15 bases lay between the germline ends. The chain's CDR3 is CASSIVGLLETQYF. DNA of the CDR3: TGTGCCAGCAGCATAGTGGGACTGTTGGAGACCCAGTACTTC.

This clonotype was seen repeatedly, ten times or more. This rearrangement joins TRBV6-1 to TRBJ2-5; 8 positions match TRBD1. Germline V lookup: CDR1 MNHNS, CDR2 SASEGT. CDR3 length: 13 amino acids. The V and J ends lost 6 bases and 5 bases, in that order; junction bases with no gene match: 5. The CDR3 coding sequence is TGTGCCAGCAGGCGACAGGGGACGGAGACCCAGTACTTC. It yields the protein CASRRQGTETQYF.

This clonotype was counted only a few times. V and J are TRBV28 and TRBJ1-6; no clear D. V was trimmed by 0 bases and J by 10 bases, leaving 10 bases between them. Per the germline V gene, CDR1 is MDHEN and CDR2 is SYDVKM. The CDR3 has 14 residues. CDR3 amino acids: CASSLWAVVSPLHF. CDR3 DNA: TGTGCCAGCAGTTTATGGGCGGTTGTCTCACCCCTCCACTTT.

This clonotype was observed a handful of times. The genes are TRBV28 and TRBJ2-2, with 8 positions matching TRBD1. V shed 2 bases, J shed 6 bases, and the junction held 8 bases outside the gene matches. Germline loops: CDR1 MDHEN, CDR2 SYDVKM. The CDR3 spans 16 residues. This CDR3 is CASSLLQGTGAGELFF. In DNA form, the CDR3 reads TGTGCCAGCAGTTTACTACAGGGGACAGGCGCCGGGGAGCTGTTTTTT.

At least ten counts were recorded for this clonotype. The chain recombines TRBV3-1 with TRBJ1-1; D call uncertain. The CDR3 covers 14 residues. Germline V gene data show CDR1 as LGHDT and CDR2 as YNNKEL (reference sequence). V lost 4 bases and J lost 7, with 16 bases in between. The CDR3 bases are TGTGCCAGCAGCCTAAGTCAAGGATTAGGTGAAGCTTTCTTT. Amino acid sequence: CASSLSQGLGEAFF.